This TCR beta chain was observed in a study of a mutant IDH1 vaccine in newly diagnosed glioma. For the study at large: Sex among treated patients split about 62% male, roughly 38% female; mean age was roughly 40 years. Patients previously underwent radiotherapy, temozolomide, or both, and most underwent both.

Points from the study as a whole: Across multiple MHC alleles, around 92% of patients had vaccine-induced responses.

Notes on this clone: Its matching antigen is unknown.

Here immunoSEQ multiplex PCR was the method, and the copy in TCRdb shows in-frame clones only, minus some. The sample records 25,000 to 35,000 clones, 88% being singletons. The V gene lost 6 bases and the J gene lost 4 bases, with 19 bases spanning the gap. The CDR3 consists of 15 residues. Germline assignment: CDR1 MNHEY and CDR2 SMNVEV (reference sequence). Time point in this sample: week 23, last vaccination. Vaccination comprised doses that each held 300 ug of mutant IDH1 20-mer peptide, plus topical imiquimod. Donors' newly diagnosed IDH1-mutant WHO grade 3 or 4 astrocytomas lacked nuclear ATRX. The receptor comes from a man aged 35 to 55 with glioma. The chain carries TRBV27 and TRBJ2-7; a possible D gene is TRBD2 (6 bases). The sequences come from PBMCs, collected from a glioma patient whose treatment included an IDH1 peptide vaccine. The CDR3 reads CASRRSPTGGYEQYF. In nucleotides, the CDR3 is TGTGCCAGCAGGCGTTCCCCCACCGGGGGATACGAGCAGTACTTC.